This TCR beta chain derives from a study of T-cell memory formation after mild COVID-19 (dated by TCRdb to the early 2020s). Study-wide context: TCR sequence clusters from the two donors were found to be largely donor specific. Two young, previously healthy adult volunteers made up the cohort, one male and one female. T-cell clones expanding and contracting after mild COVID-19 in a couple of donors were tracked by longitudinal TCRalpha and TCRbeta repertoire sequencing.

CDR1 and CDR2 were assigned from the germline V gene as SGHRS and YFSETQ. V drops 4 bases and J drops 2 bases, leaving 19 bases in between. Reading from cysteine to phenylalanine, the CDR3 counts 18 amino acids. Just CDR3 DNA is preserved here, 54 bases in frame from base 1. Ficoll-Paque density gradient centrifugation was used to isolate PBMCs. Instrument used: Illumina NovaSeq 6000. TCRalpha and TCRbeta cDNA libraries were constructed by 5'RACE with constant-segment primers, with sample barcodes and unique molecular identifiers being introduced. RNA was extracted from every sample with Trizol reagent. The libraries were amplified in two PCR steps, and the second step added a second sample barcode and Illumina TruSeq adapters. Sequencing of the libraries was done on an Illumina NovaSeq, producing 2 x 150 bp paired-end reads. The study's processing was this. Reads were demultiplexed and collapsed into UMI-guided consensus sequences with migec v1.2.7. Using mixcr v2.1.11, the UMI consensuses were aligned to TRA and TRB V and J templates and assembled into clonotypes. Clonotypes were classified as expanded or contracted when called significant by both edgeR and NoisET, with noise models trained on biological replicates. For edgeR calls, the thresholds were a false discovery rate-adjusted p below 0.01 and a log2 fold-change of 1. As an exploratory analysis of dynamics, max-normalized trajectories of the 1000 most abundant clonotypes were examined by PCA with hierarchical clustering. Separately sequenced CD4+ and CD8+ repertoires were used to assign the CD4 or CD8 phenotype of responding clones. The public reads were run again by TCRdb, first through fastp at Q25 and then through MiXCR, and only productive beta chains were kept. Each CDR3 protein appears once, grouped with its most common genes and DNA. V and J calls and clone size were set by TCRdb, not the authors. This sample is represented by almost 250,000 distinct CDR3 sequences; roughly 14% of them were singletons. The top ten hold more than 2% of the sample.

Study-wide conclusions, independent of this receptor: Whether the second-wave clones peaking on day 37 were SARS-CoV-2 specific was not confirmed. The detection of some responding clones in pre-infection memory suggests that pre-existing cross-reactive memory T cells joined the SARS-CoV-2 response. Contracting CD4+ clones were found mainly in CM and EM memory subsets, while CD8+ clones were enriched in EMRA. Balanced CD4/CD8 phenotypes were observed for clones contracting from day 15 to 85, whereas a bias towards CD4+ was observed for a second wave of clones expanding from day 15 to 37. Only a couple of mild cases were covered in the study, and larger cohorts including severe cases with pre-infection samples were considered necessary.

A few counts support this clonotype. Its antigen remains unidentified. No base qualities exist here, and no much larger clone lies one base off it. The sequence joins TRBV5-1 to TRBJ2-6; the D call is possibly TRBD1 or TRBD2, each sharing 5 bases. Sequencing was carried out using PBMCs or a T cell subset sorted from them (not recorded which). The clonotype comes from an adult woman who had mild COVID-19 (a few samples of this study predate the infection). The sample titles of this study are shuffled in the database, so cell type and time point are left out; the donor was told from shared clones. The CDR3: CASSQDGRGVTGANVLTF. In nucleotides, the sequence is TGCGCCAGCAGCCAAGACGGCCGAGGGGTTACTGGGGCCAACGTCCTGACTTTC.